Ten or more counts support the clone carrying this T cell receptor (beta chain). Its matching antigen is unknown. Trimming shortened V by 4 bases and J by 0 bases, and 6 bases separated the two germline ends. CDR3 length equals 12 residues. Germline V gene data show CDR1 as SQVTM and CDR2 as ANQGSEA. TCRdb reprocessed the 5' RACE reads via MiXCR and lists one record per CDR3 protein. The sample records 92,000 or so distinct CDR3 sequences, more than 12% being singletons. The sample comes from a study of T-cell memory formation after mild COVID-19. Study findings and constraints: Those CD4+ clones that contracted were mainly in CM and EM (CD8+ ones in EMRA). Confirmation was lacking for SARS-CoV-2 specificity of second-wave clones that peaked on day 37. Detection of some responders pre-infection suggested pre-existing cross-reactive memory T cells participated.

This TCR came from a man aged 18-30 years who had mild COVID-19 (a few samples of this study predate the infection). Cell type and time point are not known. J is TRBJ1-1 and V is TRBV29-1; the D is unclear. The specimen was PBMCs or a T cell subset sorted from them (not recorded which). The CDR3 bases are TGCAGCGTTGGGTTTATGAACACTGAAGCTTTCTTT. This codes for CSVGFMNTEAFF.